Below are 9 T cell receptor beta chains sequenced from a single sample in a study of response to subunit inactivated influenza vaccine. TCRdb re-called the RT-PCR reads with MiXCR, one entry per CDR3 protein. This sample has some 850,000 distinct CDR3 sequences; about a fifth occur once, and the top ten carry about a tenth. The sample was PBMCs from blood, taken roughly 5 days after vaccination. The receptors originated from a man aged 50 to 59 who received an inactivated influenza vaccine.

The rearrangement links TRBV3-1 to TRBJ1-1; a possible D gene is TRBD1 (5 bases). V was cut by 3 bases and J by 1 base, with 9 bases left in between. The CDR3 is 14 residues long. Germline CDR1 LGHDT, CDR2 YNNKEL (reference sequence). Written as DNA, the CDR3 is TGTGCCAGCAGCCAGGACACTGAGAACACTGAAGCTTTCTTT. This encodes CASSQDTENTEAFF.

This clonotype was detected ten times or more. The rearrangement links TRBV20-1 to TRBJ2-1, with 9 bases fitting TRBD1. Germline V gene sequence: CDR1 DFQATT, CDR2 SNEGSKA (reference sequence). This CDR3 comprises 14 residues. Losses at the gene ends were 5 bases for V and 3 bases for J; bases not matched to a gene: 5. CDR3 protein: CSAQPGQGYNEQFF. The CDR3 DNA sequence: TGCAGTGCTCAGCCGGGACAGGGCTACAATGAGCAGTTCTTC.

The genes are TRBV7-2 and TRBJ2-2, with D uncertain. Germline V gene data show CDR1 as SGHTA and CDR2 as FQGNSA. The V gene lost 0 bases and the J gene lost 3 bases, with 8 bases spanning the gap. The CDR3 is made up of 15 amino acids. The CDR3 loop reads CASSLAWAYTGELFF. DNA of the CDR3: TGTGCCAGCAGCTTAGCTTGGGCCTACACCGGGGAGCTGTTTTTT.

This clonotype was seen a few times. The CDR3 here is CASSVRGGSFADEQFF. CDR3 sequence (DNA): TGTGCCAGCAGCGTAAGGGGCGGGAGTTTCGCTGATGAGCAGTTCTTC. This chain joins TRBV9 and TRBJ2-1; 7 bases agree with TRBD2. There are 16 residues in the CDR3. CDR1 and CDR2 (germline): SGDLS, YYNGEE. V lost 1 base to trimming and J lost 8 bases; unmatched junction nucleotides: 12.

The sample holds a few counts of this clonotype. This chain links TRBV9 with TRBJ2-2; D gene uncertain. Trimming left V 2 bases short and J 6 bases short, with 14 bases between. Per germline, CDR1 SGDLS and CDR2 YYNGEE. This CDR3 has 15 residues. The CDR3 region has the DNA TGTGCCAGCAGCGTGTCCGAGCCCACCGCCGGGGAGCTGTTTTTT. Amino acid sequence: CASSVSEPTAGELFF.

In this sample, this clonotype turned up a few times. The CDR3 loop reads CASSPPSLGQETQYF. As DNA, the CDR3 is TGTGCCAGCAGCCCCCCTAGCCTAGGACAAGAGACCCAGTACTTC. The V call is TRBV28, the J call TRBJ2-5; a possible D gene is TRBD2 (5 bases). Looked up from germline, CDR1 is MDHEN and CDR2 is SYDVKM. CDR3 size: 15 residues. The V gene lost 6 bases and the J gene lost 2 bases, with 16 bases spanning the gap.

Here the CDR3 DNA reads TGCGCCAGCAGATCCTGGGAGGACGGGGAGCTGTTTTTT. This encodes CASRSWEDGELFF. The J gene is TRBJ2-2, the V gene TRBV4-3; tentative D call: TRBD2 (6 bases). Trimming left V 6 bases short and J 7 bases short, with 12 bases between. This CDR3 region has 13 residues. Per the germline V gene, CDR1 is LGHNA and CDR2 is YSLEER.

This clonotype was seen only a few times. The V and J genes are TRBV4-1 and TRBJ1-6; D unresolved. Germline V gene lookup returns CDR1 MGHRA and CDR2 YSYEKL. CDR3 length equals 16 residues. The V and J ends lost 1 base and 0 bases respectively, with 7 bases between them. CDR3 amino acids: CASSQGWSSYNSPLHF. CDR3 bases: TGCGCCAGCAGCCAAGGATGGAGCTCCTATAATTCACCCCTCCACTTT.

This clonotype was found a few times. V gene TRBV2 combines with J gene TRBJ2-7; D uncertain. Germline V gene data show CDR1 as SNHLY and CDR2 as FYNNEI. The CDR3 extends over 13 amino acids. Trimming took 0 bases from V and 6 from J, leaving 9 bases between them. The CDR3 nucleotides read TGTGCCAGCAGTGAAGCAAGGACGTCCGAGCAGTACTTC. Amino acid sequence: CASSEARTSEQYF.